This TCR beta chain is drawn from a study of human T cells and chemical hapten exposure. About the research overall: Alopecia areata, totalis or universalis affected patients who were mostly female.

Study observations and caveats: With DPC sensitization, TCRs exceeding 1 in 1000 frequency showed no change.

Described time point: pre-sensitization, week 0. The sample's treatment: therapeutic diphenylcyclopropenone sensitization with weekly scalp DPC. Those who donated were patients with alopecia, 18 to 70 years of age, and suitable for DPC. V shed 2 bases, J shed 4 bases, and the junction held 3 bases outside the gene matches. From germline, CDR1 is MNHEY and CDR2 SVGEGT. CDR3 size: 14 residues. TCRdb re-derived calls from the RACE reads in MiXCR, one entry per CDR3 protein. The sample lists over 300,000 distinct CDR3 sequences, around 5.5% seen once, with just over 2.5% in the top ten. This clonotype was found a few times. The antigen is not known.

This sample comprised whole blood, obtained in connection with sensitization to the hapten diphenylcyclopropenone (DPC). This sequence was found in a woman in her forties or fifties with alopecia areata. Some clones in this sample may be carry-over from other donors' samples. V gene TRBV6-2 or TRBV6-3 combines with J gene TRBJ2-7; 9 nucleotides match TRBD2. CDR3 bases: TGTGCCAGCAGTTACCCCGGACTAGCGTACGAGCAGTACTTC. It specifies CASSYPGLAYEQYF.